Below are 13 T cell receptor beta chains sequenced from a single sample in a study of blood T cell repertoires in COVID-19. The table came from immunoSEQ multiplex PCR; TCRdb's copy has only in-frame clones and leaves some out. This sample has fewer than 300,000 clones, with 75% to 90% found just once. The sample was peripheral blood. These receptors all stem from a human donor in a cohort sampled during active COVID-19.

Details on this clone: This sample includes further DNA sequences coding for the same CDR3. The V gene is TRBV4-2, the J gene TRBJ2-2, with 16 bases that match TRBD2. After removal of 3 bases from V and 4 bases from J, the junction contained 5 bases not matched to a gene. The CDR3 contains 18 residues. Germline V gene data show CDR1 as LGHNA and CDR2 as YNFKEQ. CDR3 amino acids: CASSQGLAGGPGTGELFF. CDR3 sequence (DNA): TGTGCCAGCAGCCAGGGACTAGCGGGAGGGCCGGGCACCGGGGAGCTGTTTTTT.

The V and J genes are TRBV5-1 and TRBJ2-1; 12 bases line up with TRBD2. CDR3 length: 15 amino acids. V lost 4 bases to trimming and J lost 5 bases; unmatched junction nucleotides: 4. CDR1 SGHRS and CDR2 YFSETQ come from the germline V gene. In DNA, the CDR3 is TGCGCCAGCAGCACGACTAGCGGGAGAAACAATGAGCAGTTCTTC. Encoded protein: CASSTTSGRNNEQFF.

The J gene is TRBJ2-3, the V gene TRBV20-1, with 8 bases identical to TRBD1. This CDR3 has 14 amino acids. V dropped 3 bases and J dropped 7; count of bases not matched to a gene: 9. The germline V gene encodes CDR1 DFQATT and CDR2 SNEGSKA (reference sequence). In DNA form, the CDR3 reads TGCAGTGCTAGTTTGCCAGGGGGCCCCTATACGCAGTATTTT. Its protein product is CSASLPGGPYTQYF.

V gene TRBV6-1 combines with J gene TRBJ2-3, with D possibly being TRBD1 (5 bases). CDR3 length: 16 amino acids. Germline CDR1 reads MNHNS; CDR2 reads SASEGT. Trimming cost V 1 base and J 2 bases, with 13 bases left between them. The CDR3 protein is CASSEDGWGNTDTQYF. The CDR3 region has the DNA TGTGCCAGCAGTGAAGATGGCTGGGGCAACACAGATACGCAGTATTTT.

V gene TRBV5-4 combines with J gene TRBJ1-4; possible D gene TRBD1, 6 bases. Trimming left V 3 bases short and J 4 bases short, with 10 bases between. The CDR3 sequence is 14 residues long. Germline loops: CDR1 SGHNT, CDR2 YYREEE (reference sequence). The CDR3 is CASSWDMDNEKLFF. The CDR3 nucleotides are TGTGCCAGCAGCTGGGACATGGATAATGAAAAACTGTTTTTT.

The chain links TRBV27 to TRBJ1-1, with D perhaps matching TRBD1 (6 bases). The germline gives CDR1 MNHEY, CDR2 SMNVEV (reference sequence). With 6 bases removed from V and 4 bases from J, the gap between germline ends came to 12 bases. The CDR3 loop spans 13 amino acids. The DNA of the CDR3 is TGTGCCAGCAGAACTAGGGGGAGCACTGAAGCTTTCTTT. This codes for CASRTRGSTEAFF.

This clone was observed a few times. The CDR3 protein is CASSQSSGTDNSPLHF. The CDR3 DNA is TGCGCCAGCAGTCAATCCTCGGGGACAGATAATTCACCCCTCCACTTT. The chain employs TRBV23-1 and TRBJ1-6, with TRBD1 matching over 7 bases. TRBV23-1 is an ORF, with its function uncertain. This CDR3 region has 16 residues. V was pared by 0 bases and J by 5 bases, with 4 bases of the junction left unmatched.

Here the CDR3 DNA reads TGTGCCAGCTCTCGAGCGGGGGGTGTCACAGATACGCAGTATTTT. It encodes CASSRAGGVTDTQYF. The J gene is TRBJ2-3, the V gene TRBV2; 9 bases agree with TRBD2. The germline gives CDR1 SNHLY, CDR2 FYNNEI. The CDR3 has 15 amino acids. The V and J ends lost 8 bases and 2 bases, in that order; junction bases with no gene match: 8.

This clone has only one observation. V is TRBV5-4 and J is TRBJ2-7; 8 positions match TRBD1. CDR1 and CDR2 (germline): SGHNT, YYREEE (reference sequence). V was clipped by 7 bases and J by 3 bases; unmatched bases: 6. This CDR3 contains 13 residues. CDR3 nucleotide sequence: TGTGCCAGCCGACAGGGGCAGGGCTACGAGCAGTACTTC. Its protein product is CASRQGQGYEQYF.

This chain uses TRBV3-1 (or the pseudogene TRBV3-2) with TRBJ2-7, with 8 positions matching TRBD2. Germline V gene sequence: CDR1 LGHDT, CDR2 YNNKEL (reference sequence). With V trimmed by 1 base and J by 2 bases, 4 bases remained unmatched. The CDR3 covers 15 residues. The CDR3 region has the DNA TGTGCCAGCAGCCAAGGACTAGCGCCGACCTACGAGCAGTACTTC. Translated: CASSQGLAPTYEQYF.

This rearrangement joins TRBV7-9 to TRBJ2-3, with a weak D call TRBD2 (5 bases). CDR3 length: 13 amino acids. Germline CDR1 SEHNR, CDR2 FQNEAQ (reference sequence). Trimming stripped 0 bases from V and 10 bases from J, with 11 bases between. This CDR3 is CASSLAPVAPQYF. CDR3 coding DNA: TGTGCCAGCAGCTTAGCGCCGGTAGCGCCGCAGTATTTT.

The CDR3 DNA reads as TGTGCCATCAGTGAGTCTGGGGGGACAGCTAACATTCAGTACTTC. Its protein is CAISESGGTANIQYF. V is TRBV10-3 and J is TRBJ2-4, with D possibly matching TRBD1 (7 bases). This CDR3 has 15 amino acids. The germline gives CDR1 ENHRY, CDR2 SYGVKD. V was shortened by 0 bases and J by 7 bases, with 13 bases between the two germline ends.

The V call is TRBV6-5, the J call TRBJ2-5; 8 bases line up with TRBD1. CDR3 size: 15 residues. V lost 8 bases, J lost 1 base, and 9 bases stayed unmatched. Germline-derived CDR1 and CDR2 are MNHEY and SVGAGI. CDR3 loop: CASRAGQGLQETQYF. The CDR3 coding sequence is TGTGCCAGCCGCGCTGGACAGGGCCTCCAAGAGACCCAGTACTTC.